This T cell receptor beta chain comes out of a study of blood T cell repertoires in COVID-19. For the study at large: Some COVID-19 samples were acute and others convalescent; all came from the United States, Italy and Spain. From T cells, B-cell-depleted T cells, or PBMCs came the material, which was cDNA or gDNA.

The CDR3 contains 13 residues. Looked up from germline, CDR1 is LNHDA and CDR2 is SQIVND (reference sequence). V dropped 9 bases and J dropped 4 bases, with 16 bases sitting between them. Across under 25 US areas, participants ranged in age from roughly 18 to 95 years. Grouping used clinical history reported by participants in a survey and questionnaire. Data came from immunoSEQ multiplex PCR; TCRdb stores just in-frame clones and leaves some out. The data contain about 140,000 clones, more than 70% of them singletons. The sequenced material came from PBMCs or T cells enriched from blood (not recorded which). This chain links TRBV19 with TRBJ2-7; possible D gene TRBD1, 6 bases. The TCR originated in a man aged 40-49 years with acute COVID-19. The chain's CDR3 is CASLGVGQYEQYF. The CDR3 DNA reads as TGTGCCAGCCTCGGGGTAGGACAGTACGAGCAGTACTTC.